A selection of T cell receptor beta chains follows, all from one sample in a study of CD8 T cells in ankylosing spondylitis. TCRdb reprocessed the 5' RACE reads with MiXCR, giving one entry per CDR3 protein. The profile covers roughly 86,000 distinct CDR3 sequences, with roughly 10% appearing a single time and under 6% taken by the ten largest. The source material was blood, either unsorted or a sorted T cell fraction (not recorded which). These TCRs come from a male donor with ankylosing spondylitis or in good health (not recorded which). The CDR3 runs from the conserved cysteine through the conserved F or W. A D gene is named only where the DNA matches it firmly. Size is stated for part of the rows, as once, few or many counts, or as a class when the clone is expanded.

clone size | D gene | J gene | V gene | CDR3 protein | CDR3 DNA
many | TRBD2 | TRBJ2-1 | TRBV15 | CATSRGRGPGGGNEQFF | TGTGCCACCAGCAGAGGAAGGGGACCGGGGGGTGGGAATGAGCAGTTCTTC
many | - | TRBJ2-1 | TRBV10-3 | CAISAWTAETYNEQFF | TGTGCCATCAGCGCATGGACAGCGGAGACCTACAATGAGCAGTTCTTC
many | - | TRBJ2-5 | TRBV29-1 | CSVTQGGGETQYF | TGCAGCGTAACCCAGGGCGGAGGAGAGACCCAGTACTTC
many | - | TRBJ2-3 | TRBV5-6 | CASSLDSYTDTQYF | TGTGCCAGCAGCTTGGACTCTTACACAGATACGCAGTATTTT
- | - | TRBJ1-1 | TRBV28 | CASKWGASGNTEAFF | TGTGCCAGCAAGTGGGGGGCCTCTGGGAACACTGAAGCTTTCTTT
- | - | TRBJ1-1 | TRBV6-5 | CASSHGGSEAFF | TGTGCCAGCAGTCACGGGGGTTCTGAAGCTTTCTTT
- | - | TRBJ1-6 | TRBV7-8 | CASSIVLPGRSKSPLHF | TGTGCCAGCAGCATAGTATTACCGGGACGATCGAAATCACCCCTCCACTTT
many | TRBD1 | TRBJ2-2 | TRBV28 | CASRPGTGSSGELFF | TGTGCCAGCAGGCCCGGGACAGGTTCGTCGGGGGAGCTGTTTTTT
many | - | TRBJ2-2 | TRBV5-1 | CASSPEGNTGELFF | TGCGCCAGCAGCCCTGAGGGAAACACCGGGGAGCTGTTTTTT
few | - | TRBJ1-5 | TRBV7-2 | CASSLNPQGPRVTQHF | TGTGCCAGCAGCTTAAATCCCCAGGGGCCAAGGGTTACCCAGCATTTT
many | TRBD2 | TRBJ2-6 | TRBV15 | CATSRRTSGANVLTF | TGTGCCACCAGTCGACGGACTAGTGGGGCCAACGTCCTGACTTTC
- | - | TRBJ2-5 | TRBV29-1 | CSVVTGFSQEVQYF | TGCAGCGTTGTCACAGGTTTCTCCCAAGAGGTCCAGTACTTC
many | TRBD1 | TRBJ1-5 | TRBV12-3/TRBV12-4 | CASSSDRTGGRAQHF | TGTGCCAGCAGTTCAGACAGGACAGGAGGCAGGGCCCAGCATTTT
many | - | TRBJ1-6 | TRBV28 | CASSLGLDNSPLHF | TGTGCCAGCAGTTTGGGGCTGGATAATTCACCCCTCCACTTT
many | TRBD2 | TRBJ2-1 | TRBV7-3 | CASKTSGGDNNEQFF | TGTGCCAGCAAGACTAGCGGGGGAGACAACAATGAGCAGTTCTTC
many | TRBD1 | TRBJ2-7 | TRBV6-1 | CASSLTGTAVQYF | TGTGCCAGCAGCCTAACCGGGACAGCTGTCCAGTACTTC
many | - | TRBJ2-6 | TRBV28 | CASSLREFSGANVLTF | TGTGCCAGCAGTTTGAGGGAATTCTCTGGGGCCAACGTCCTGACTTTC
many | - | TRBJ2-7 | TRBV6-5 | CATARMGYEQYF | TGTGCCACCGCCCGTATGGGCTACGAGCAGTACTTC
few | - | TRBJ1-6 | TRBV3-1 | CASSHLRGNSPLHF | TGTGCCAGCAGCCATTTGCGAGGGAATTCACCCCTCCACTTT
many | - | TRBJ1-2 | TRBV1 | CTSSLPAANYGYTF | TGCACCAGCAGCCTACCGGCGGCTAACTATGGCTACACCTTC
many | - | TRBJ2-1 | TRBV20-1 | CSAADSAGTNEQFF | TGCAGTGCCGCCGACTCGGCTGGAACAAATGAGCAGTTCTTC
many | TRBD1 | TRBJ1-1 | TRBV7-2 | CASSQDRGNTEAFF | TGTGCCAGCAGTCAGGACAGGGGAAACACTGAAGCTTTCTTT
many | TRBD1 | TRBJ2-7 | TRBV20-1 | CSARDRDRVIYEQYF | TGCAGTGCTAGAGATCGGGACAGGGTGATCTACGAGCAGTACTTC
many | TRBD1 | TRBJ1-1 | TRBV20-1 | CSASQTGALGEAFF | TGCAGTGCTAGCCAGACAGGGGCGCTTGGGGAAGCTTTCTTT
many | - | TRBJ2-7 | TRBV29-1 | CSAAEGYSNSYEQYF | TGCAGCGCTGCCGAGGGTTACAGCAACTCCTACGAGCAGTACTTC
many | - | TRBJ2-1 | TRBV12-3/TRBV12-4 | CASFSNNEQFF | TGTGCCAGCTTTTCCAACAATGAGCAGTTCTTC
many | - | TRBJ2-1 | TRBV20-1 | CSATGDFNNEQFF | TGCAGTGCGACCGGGGACTTCAACAATGAGCAGTTCTTC
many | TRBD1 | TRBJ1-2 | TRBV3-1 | CASSRDRGGYGYTF | TGTGCCAGCAGCCGCGACAGGGGCGGGTATGGCTACACCTTC
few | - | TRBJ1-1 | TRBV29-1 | CSPKDSRYWLAFF | TGCAGCCCCAAGGACAGCCGTTATTGGTTGGCTTTCTTT
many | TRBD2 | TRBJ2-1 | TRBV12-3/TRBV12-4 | CASSPTGGGATYNEQFF | TGTGCCAGCAGTCCGACTGGCGGGGGGGCCACCTACAATGAGCAGTTCTTC